This T cell receptor beta chain derives from a study of cytomegalovirus exposure and HLA in healthy donors. Study observations and caveats: The study reported that TCR beta sequences accurately predicted HLA-A and HLA-B alleles in most subjects. A later analysis found that most CMV-associated TCR beta chains appeared HLA-restricted.

The PCR contained 60 Vbeta and 13 Jbeta primers. The assay was immunoSEQ multiplex PCR, and TCRdb's table has in-frame clones only and misses some. The sample lists about 180,000 clones, around 82% occurring once. The CDR3 is 14 residues long. Per germline, CDR1 MNHEY and CDR2 SVGAGI. Losses at the gene ends were 5 bases for V and 5 bases for J; bases not matched to a gene: 6. With respect to this clone: No antigen is known for it.

Sequenced material: PBMCs. The sequence was collected from a man aged 55 to 70 in good health and CMV-seronegative. This chain connects TRBV6-5 to TRBJ2-7, with TRBD1 matching over 10 bases. CDR3 sequence: CASSRRDRGHEQYF. The CDR3 region has the DNA TGTGCCAGCAGTCGGCGGGACAGGGGCCACGAGCAGTACTTC.